This record concerns one T cell receptor (beta chain) sequence. Its matching antigen is unknown. TCRdb's table, derived via immunoSEQ multiplex PCR, lists solely in-frame clones and lacks some. The table includes about 54,000 clones, around 90% detected once. Patients were excluded for autoimmune disease history or systemic immunosuppression. These data are taken from a study of OX40 agonist ivuxolimab in advanced cancers. Overall study: Patient treatment consisted of intravenous ivuxolimab administration every 2 weeks at 0.01 to 10 mg/kg.

Overall study findings and caveats: Among the lowest peripheral clonal expansion occurred in 0.1-3.0 mg/kg partial responders.

The CDR3 extends over 14 amino acids. J was trimmed by 3 bases and V by 5 bases; bases with no gene match: 3. Germline CDR1 reads MNHNY; CDR2 reads SVGAGI (reference sequence). The chain combines TRBV6-6 with TRBJ1-5, with 8 bases aligning to TRBD1. This sequence originates from an adult with an advanced solid tumor such as melanoma, head and neck, liver or kidney cancer. The specimen was CD4+ or CD8+ T cells sorted from blood, collected in a trial of the OX40 agonist ivuxolimab. CDR3: CASSGQGNNQPQHF. CDR3 DNA: TGTGCCAGCAGTGGACAGGGTAACAATCAGCCCCAGCATTTT.